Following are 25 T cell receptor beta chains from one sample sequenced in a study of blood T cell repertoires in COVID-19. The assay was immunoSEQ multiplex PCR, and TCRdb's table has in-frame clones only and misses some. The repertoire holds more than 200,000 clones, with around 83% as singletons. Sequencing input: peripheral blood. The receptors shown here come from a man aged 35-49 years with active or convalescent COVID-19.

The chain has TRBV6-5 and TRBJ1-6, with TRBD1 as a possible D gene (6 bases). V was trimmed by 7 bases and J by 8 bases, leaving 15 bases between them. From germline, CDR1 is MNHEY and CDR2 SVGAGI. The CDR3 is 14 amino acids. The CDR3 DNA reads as TGTGCCAGCAACATACAGGGTTATGATTCACCCCTCCACTTT. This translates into CASNIQGYDSPLHF.

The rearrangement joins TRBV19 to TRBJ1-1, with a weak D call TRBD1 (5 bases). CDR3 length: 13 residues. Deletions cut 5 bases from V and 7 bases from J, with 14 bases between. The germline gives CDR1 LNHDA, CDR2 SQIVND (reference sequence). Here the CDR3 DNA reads TGTGCCAGTAGTTCCCAGGGAATCGATGAAGCTTTCTTT. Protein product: CASSSQGIDEAFF. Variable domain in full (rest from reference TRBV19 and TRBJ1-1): DGGITQSPKYLFRKEGQNVTLSCEQNLNHDAMYWYRQDPGQGLRLIYYSQIVNDFQKGDIAEGYSVSREKKESFPLTVTSAQKNPTAFYLCASSSQGIDEAFFGQGTRLTVV.

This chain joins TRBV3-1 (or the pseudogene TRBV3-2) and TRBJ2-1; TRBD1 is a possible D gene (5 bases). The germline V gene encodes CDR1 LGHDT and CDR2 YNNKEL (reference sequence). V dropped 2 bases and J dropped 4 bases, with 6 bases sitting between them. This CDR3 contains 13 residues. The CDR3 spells CASSQRGYNEQFF. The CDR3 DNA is TGTGCCAGCAGCCAAAGGGGTTACAATGAGCAGTTCTTC.

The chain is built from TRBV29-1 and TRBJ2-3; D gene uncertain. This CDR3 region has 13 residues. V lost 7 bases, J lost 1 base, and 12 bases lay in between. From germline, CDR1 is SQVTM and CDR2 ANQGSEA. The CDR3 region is CSAARLGTDTQYF. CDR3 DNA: TGCAGCGCTGCGAGGTTAGGCACAGATACGCAGTATTTT.

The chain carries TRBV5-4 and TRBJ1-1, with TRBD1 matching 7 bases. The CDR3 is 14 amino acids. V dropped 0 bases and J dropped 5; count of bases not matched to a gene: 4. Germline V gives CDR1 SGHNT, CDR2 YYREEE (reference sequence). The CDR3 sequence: CASSLDPGGTEAFF. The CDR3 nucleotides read TGTGCCAGCAGCTTGGACCCAGGGGGAACTGAAGCTTTCTTT.

CDR3 DNA sequence: TGTGCCAGCAGTTACGAGATGGTTGGTTACGAGCAGTACTTC. Residues: CASSYEMVGYEQYF. The chain is built from TRBV6-5 and TRBJ2-7; the D is unclear. V dropped 2 bases and J dropped 4 bases, with 12 bases sitting between them. This CDR3 spans 14 amino acids. CDR1 is MNHEY and CDR2 is SVGAGI in the germline V gene.

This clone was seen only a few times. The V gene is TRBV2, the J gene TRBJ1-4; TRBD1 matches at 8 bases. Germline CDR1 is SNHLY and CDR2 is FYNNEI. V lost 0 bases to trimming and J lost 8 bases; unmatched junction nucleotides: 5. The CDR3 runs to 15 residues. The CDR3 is CASSEAGQGREKLFF. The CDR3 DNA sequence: TGTGCCAGCAGTGAAGCAGGACAGGGTCGCGAAAAACTGTTTTTT.

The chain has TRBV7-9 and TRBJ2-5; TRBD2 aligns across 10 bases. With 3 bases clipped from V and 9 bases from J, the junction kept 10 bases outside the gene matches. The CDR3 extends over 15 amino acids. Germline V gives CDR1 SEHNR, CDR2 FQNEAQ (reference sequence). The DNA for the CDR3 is TGTGCCAGCAGCTTCGGACTAGCGGAACCAAGGGCCCAGTACTTC. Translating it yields CASSFGLAEPRAQYF.

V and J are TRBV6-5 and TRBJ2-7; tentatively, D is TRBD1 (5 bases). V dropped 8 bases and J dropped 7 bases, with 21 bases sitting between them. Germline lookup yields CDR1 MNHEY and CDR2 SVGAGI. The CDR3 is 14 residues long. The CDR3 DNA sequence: TGTGCCAGCTTGCCCCGGACAAGGGGCCGAGAGCAGTACTTC. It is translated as CASLPRTRGREQYF.

CDR3 bases: TGTGCCAGCAGCGCGACAGTTTTCTCCTACAATGAGCAGTTCTTC. Amino acids: CASSATVFSYNEQFF. V gene TRBV7-2 combines with J gene TRBJ2-1; D is perhaps TRBD1 (5 bases). The length of the CDR3 is 15 residues. CDR1 SGHTA and CDR2 FQGNSA come from the germline V gene. Trimming shortened V by 5 bases and J by 0 bases, and 11 bases separated the two germline ends.

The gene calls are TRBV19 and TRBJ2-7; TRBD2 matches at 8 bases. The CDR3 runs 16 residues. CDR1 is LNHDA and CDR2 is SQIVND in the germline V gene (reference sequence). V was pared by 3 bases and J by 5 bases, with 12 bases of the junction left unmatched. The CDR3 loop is CASSIGAGGSSDEQYF. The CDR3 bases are TGTGCCAGTAGTATCGGGGCGGGAGGAAGTAGTGACGAGCAGTACTTC.

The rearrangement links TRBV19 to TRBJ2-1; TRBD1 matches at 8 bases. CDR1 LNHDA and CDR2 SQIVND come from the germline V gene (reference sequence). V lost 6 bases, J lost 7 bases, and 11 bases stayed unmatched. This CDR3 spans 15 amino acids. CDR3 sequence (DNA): TGTGCCAGTAGCCTTTCCGGGACAGGTCTAAATGAGCAGTTCTTC. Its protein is CASSLSGTGLNEQFF.

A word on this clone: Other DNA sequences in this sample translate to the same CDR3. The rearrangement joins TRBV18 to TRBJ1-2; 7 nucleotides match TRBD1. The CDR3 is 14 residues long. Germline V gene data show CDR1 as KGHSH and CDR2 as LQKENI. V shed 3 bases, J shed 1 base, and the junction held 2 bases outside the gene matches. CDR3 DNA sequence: TGTGCCAGCTCACCCGGGACAGATAACTATGGCTACACCTTC. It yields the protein CASSPGTDNYGYTF.

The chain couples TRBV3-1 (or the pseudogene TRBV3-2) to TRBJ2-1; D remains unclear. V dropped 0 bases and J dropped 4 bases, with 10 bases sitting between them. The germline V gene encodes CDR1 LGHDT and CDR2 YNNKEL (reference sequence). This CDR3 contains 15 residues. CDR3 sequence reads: CASSQDPSPYNEQFF. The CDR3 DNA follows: TGTGCCAGCAGCCAAGACCCAAGCCCATACAATGAGCAGTTCTTC.

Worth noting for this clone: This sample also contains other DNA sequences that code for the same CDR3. The CDR3 protein is CATSDGGTDTQYF. Written as DNA, the CDR3 is TGTGCCACCAGTGACGGGGGCACAGATACGCAGTATTTT. The rearrangement links TRBV24-1 to TRBJ2-3; possibly TRBD2 for D (5 bases). This CDR3 comprises 13 residues. Germline V gene lookup returns CDR1 KGHDR and CDR2 SFDVKD. Trimming took 4 bases from V and 1 from J, leaving 5 bases between them.

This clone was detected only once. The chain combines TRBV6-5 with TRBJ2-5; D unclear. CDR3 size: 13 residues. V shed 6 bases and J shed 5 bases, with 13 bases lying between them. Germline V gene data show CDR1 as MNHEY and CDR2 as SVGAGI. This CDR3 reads CASRDAGRETQYF. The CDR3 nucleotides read TGTGCCAGCAGAGACGCAGGCCGGGAGACCCAGTACTTC.

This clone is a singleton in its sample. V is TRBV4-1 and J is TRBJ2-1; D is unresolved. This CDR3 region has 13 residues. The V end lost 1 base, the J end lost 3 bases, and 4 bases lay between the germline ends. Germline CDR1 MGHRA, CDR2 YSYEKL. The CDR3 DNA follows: TGCGCCAGCAGCCAAGGCAGCTACAATGAGCAGTTCTTC. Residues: CASSQGSYNEQFF.

The CDR3 protein is CASSIDRTGQETQYF. The CDR3 bases are TGTGCCAGTAGTATAGACAGGACAGGGCAAGAGACCCAGTACTTC. The gene calls are TRBV19 and TRBJ2-5; 8 nucleotides align to TRBD1. This CDR3 is 15 amino acids long. Germline-derived CDR1 and CDR2 are LNHDA and SQIVND (reference sequence). V was clipped by 0 bases and J by 2 bases; unmatched bases: 2.

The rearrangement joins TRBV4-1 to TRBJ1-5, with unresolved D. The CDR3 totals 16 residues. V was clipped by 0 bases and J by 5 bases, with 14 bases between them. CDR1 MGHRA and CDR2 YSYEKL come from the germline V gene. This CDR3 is CASSQDLGVGYQPQHF. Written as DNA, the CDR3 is TGCGCCAGCAGCCAAGATCTCGGAGTCGGGTATCAGCCCCAGCATTTT.

The CDR3 protein is CASSQERWVRGTDTQYF. DNA of the CDR3: TGTGCCAGCAGCCAAGAGAGATGGGTCCGGGGCACAGATACGCAGTATTTT. The chain is built from TRBV3-1 (or the pseudogene TRBV3-2) and TRBJ2-3; unclear D gene. This CDR3 has 17 residues. Trimming shortened V by 0 bases and J by 1 base, and 14 bases separated the two germline ends. Germline CDR1 reads LGHDT; CDR2 reads YNNKEL (reference sequence).

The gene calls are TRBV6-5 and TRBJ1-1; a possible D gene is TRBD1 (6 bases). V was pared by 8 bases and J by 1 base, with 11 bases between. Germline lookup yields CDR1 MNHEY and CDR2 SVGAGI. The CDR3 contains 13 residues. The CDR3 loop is CASRAGANTEAFF. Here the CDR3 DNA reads TGTGCCAGCCGAGCAGGGGCGAACACTGAAGCTTTCTTT.

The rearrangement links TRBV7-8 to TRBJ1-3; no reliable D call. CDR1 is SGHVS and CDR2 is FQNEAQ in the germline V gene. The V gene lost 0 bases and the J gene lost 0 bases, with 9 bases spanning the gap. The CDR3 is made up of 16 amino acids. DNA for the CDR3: TGTGCCAGCAGCTTAGCGTCGGAGGTCTCTGGAAACACCATATATTTT. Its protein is CASSLASEVSGNTIYF. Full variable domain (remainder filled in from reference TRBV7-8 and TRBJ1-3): GAGVSQSPRYKVAKRGQDVALRCDPISGHVSLFWYQQALGQGPEFLTYFQNEAQLDKSGLPSDRFFAERPEGSVSTLKIQRTQQEDSAVYLCASSLASEVSGNTIYFGEGSWLTVV.

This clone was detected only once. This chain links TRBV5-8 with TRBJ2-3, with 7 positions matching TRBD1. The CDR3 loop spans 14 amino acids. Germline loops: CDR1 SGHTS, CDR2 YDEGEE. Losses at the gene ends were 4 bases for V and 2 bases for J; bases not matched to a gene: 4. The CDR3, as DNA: TGTGCCAGCAGCCTGACAGGGCCCACAGATACGCAGTATTTT. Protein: CASSLTGPTDTQYF.

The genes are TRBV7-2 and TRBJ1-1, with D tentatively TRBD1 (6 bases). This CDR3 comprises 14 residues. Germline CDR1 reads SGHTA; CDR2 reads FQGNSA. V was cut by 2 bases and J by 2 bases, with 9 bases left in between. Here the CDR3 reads CASSLRQENTEAFF. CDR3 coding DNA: TGTGCCAGCAGCTTACGACAGGAAAACACTGAAGCTTTCTTT. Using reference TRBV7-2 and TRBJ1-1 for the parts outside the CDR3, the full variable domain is GAGVSQSPSNKVTEKGKDVELRCDPISGHTALYWYRQSLGQGLEFLIYFQGNSAPDKSGLPSDRFSAERTGGSVSTLTIQRTQQEDSAVYLCASSLRQENTEAFFGQGTRLTVV.

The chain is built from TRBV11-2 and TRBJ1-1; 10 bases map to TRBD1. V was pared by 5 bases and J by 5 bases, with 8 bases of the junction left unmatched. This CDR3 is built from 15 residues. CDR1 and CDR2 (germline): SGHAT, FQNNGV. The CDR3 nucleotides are TGTGCCAGCAGCCCCCAGACAGGGGGCTATACTGAAGCTTTCTTT. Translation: CASSPQTGGYTEAFF.